The 31 T cell receptor beta chains below were found in one sample sequenced in a study of CD8+ T cells in alopecia areata. It was cDNA, reverse transcribed from extracted RNA, that served as the sequencing template. Profiled with immunoSEQ multiplex PCR; TCRdb holds only in-frame clones, not every one. The sample includes 140,000 to 150,000 clones, 51% of them seen just once. The specimen comprised CD4+ T cells sorted from blood, sampled at week 0. Every receptor here comes from a human donor with alopecia areata.

This rearrangement joins TRBV30 to TRBJ2-5; no firm D call. V lost 1 base, J lost 2 bases, and 11 bases lay in between. Germline V gene data show CDR1 as GTSNPN and CDR2 as SVGIG (reference sequence). This CDR3 has 14 residues. The CDR3 sequence: CAWSGGGKQETQYF. CDR3 in DNA: TGTGCCTGGAGTGGCGGTGGAAAGCAAGAGACCCAGTACTTC.

This clone appeared a few times. The rearrangement uses TRBV30 and TRBJ1-5; 7 bases fit TRBD1. This CDR3 comprises 20 residues. CDR1 and CDR2 from the germline V gene are GTSNPN and SVGIG (reference sequence). J was trimmed by 0 bases and V by 0 bases; bases with no gene match: 17. CDR3 amino acids: CAWSVERGLGTAYSNQPQHF. The CDR3 bases are TGTGCCTGGAGTGTCGAGAGGGGACTGGGGACAGCGTATAGCAATCAGCCCCAGCATTTT.

J is TRBJ1-2 and V is TRBV7-2; D gene ambiguous. The V gene's germline CDR1 is SGHTA and CDR2 FQGNSA. This CDR3 comprises 14 residues. Between the trimmed V and J ends, which lost 6 bases and 5 bases, there was a span of 16 bases. The CDR3 loop is CASRDKGRLYGYTF. As DNA, the CDR3 is TGTGCCAGCAGGGATAAAGGTCGACTGTATGGCTACACCTTC.

This clone has more than one count but fewer than ten. The chain couples TRBV4-3 to TRBJ1-1; perhaps TRBD1 as D (5 bases). Per germline, CDR1 LGHNA and CDR2 YSLEER. This CDR3 has 14 residues. Deletions cut 2 bases from V and 9 bases from J, with 16 bases between. CDR3: CASSQPGTEMKAFF. CDR3 nucleotides: TGCGCCAGCAGCCAACCTGGGACGGAGATGAAAGCTTTCTTT.

This clone was recorded only once. This chain uses TRBV7-3 with TRBJ2-7; tentative D call: TRBD1 (6 bases). V was pared by 5 bases and J by 2 bases, with 13 bases between. Germline V gives CDR1 SGHTA, CDR2 FQGTGA. The CDR3 consists of 14 residues. The CDR3 DNA reads as TGTGCCAGCAGCCACGGGACATTCGCCTACGAGCAGTACTTC. Translating it yields CASSHGTFAYEQYF.

The chain couples TRBV7-8 to TRBJ2-7; TRBD2 aligns across 12 bases. CDR1 SGHVS and CDR2 FQNEAQ come from the germline V gene. J lost 6 bases, V lost 1 base, and 10 bases had no gene match. CDR3 length: 17 residues. The CDR3 nucleotides read TGTGCCAGCAGCTTAGTGGGGCGACTAGCGGGAGTAAGCGAGCAGTACTTC. Residues: CASSLVGRLAGVSEQYF.

The V gene is TRBV27, the J gene TRBJ2-2; D perhaps matches TRBD1 (8 bases). Germline CDR1 MNHEY, CDR2 SMNVEV (reference sequence). Trimming removed 5 bases at V and 5 bases at J, with 15 bases between. The CDR3 is 15 amino acids. The CDR3 is CASSADRGGTGELFF. The CDR3 coding sequence is TGTGCCAGCAGTGCCGACAGGGGAGGGACCGGGGAGCTGTTTTTT.

Here the CDR3 reads CASSTGTGGYEQYF. CDR3 bases: TGTGCCAGCTCAACCGGGACAGGGGGCTACGAGCAGTACTTC. The V and J genes are TRBV18 and TRBJ2-7, with 11 bases fitting TRBD1. There are 14 residues in the CDR3. The germline V gene encodes CDR1 KGHSH and CDR2 LQKENI. Trimming removed 5 bases from V and 3 bases from J; junction bases left unmatched: 3.

The chain carries TRBV2 and TRBJ2-2, with D possibly matching TRBD1 (6 bases). The CDR3 spans 16 residues. Germline CDR1 SNHLY, CDR2 FYNNEI. The V and J ends lost 6 bases and 1 base respectively, with 15 bases between them. Here the CDR3 reads CASSIKTGVNTGELFF. As DNA, the CDR3 is TGTGCCAGCAGCATCAAGACAGGAGTGAACACCGGGGAGCTGTTTTTT.

This clone was seen a handful of times. J is TRBJ2-6 and V is TRBV11-2; TRBD1 aligns across 7 bases. V trimming: 4 bases; J trimming: 0 bases; junction bases outside the gene matches: 6. The V gene's germline CDR1 is SGHAT and CDR2 FQNNGV. The CDR3 runs to 17 residues. CDR3 sequence: CASSSGTVSSGANVLTF. CDR3 in DNA: TGTGCCAGCAGCTCCGGGACAGTGTCCTCTGGGGCCAACGTCCTGACTTTC.

This clone was detected only a few times. The rearrangement links TRBV5-1 to TRBJ1-5; D remains ambiguous. Trimming stripped 5 bases from V and 3 bases from J, with 9 bases between. Germline V gene data show CDR1 as SGHRS and CDR2 as YFSETQ. The CDR3 totals 13 residues. As DNA, the CDR3 is TGCGCCAGCAGGTATGGGGACAATCAGCCCCAGCATTTT. Amino acid sequence: CASRYGDNQPQHF.

This clone has a count of ten or more. CDR3 nucleotides: TGTGCCAGCAGCTCCGGGACCGCTCGCGTCCTGACTTTC. Protein product: CASSSGTARVLTF. V is TRBV7-2 and J is TRBJ2-6; either TRBD1 or TRBD2 may fit D (5 bases each). CDR1 is SGHTA, CDR2 FQGNSA, per germline. The CDR3 covers 13 residues. V was pared by 4 bases and J by 12 bases, with 13 bases between.

V gene TRBV29-1 combines with J gene TRBJ2-7; TRBD1 is a possible D gene (6 bases). This CDR3 has 12 residues. V was pared by 7 bases and J by 7 bases, with 17 bases between. Germline assignment: CDR1 SQVTM and CDR2 ANQGSEA. CDR3 sequence reads: CSARQVTGEQYF. The CDR3 region has the DNA TGCAGCGCACGACAGGTCACGGGAGAGCAGTACTTC.

The chain recombines TRBV27 with TRBJ2-6; D gene ambiguous. This CDR3 region has 17 residues. The V end lost 7 bases, the J end lost 0 bases, and 16 bases lay between the germline ends. Germline values: CDR1 MNHEY, CDR2 SMNVEV (reference sequence). This chain's CDR3 is CASIPRYSNSGANVLTF. The DNA for the CDR3 is TGTGCCAGCATCCCCCGGTATTCCAACTCTGGGGCCAACGTCCTGACTTTC. Full variable domain (rest looked up from reference TRBV27 and TRBJ2-6): EAQVTQNPRYLITVTGKKLTVTCSQNMNHEYMSWYRQDPGLGLRQIYYSMNVEVTDKGDVPEGYKVSRKEKRNFPLILESPSPNQTSLYFCASIPRYSNSGANVLTFGAGSRLTVL.

The chain recombines TRBV6-1 with TRBJ1-2; D not certain. From germline, CDR1 is MNHNS and CDR2 SASEGT. The CDR3 runs 14 residues. Trimming left V 1 base short and J 4 bases short, with 10 bases between. The CDR3 DNA is TGTGCCAGCAGTGAAGTCCGGACCCTCTATGGCTACACCTTC. Amino acid sequence: CASSEVRTLYGYTF.

V usage is TRBV25-1 and J usage is TRBJ2-7; a weak D match, TRBD2 (6 bases). The germline gives CDR1 MGHDK, CDR2 SYGVNS. V was shortened by 4 bases and J by 2 bases, with 12 bases between the two germline ends. The CDR3 consists of 14 residues. The CDR3 DNA is TGTGCCAGCAGTGTTGCGGGATTACCCTACGAGCAGTACTTC. It translates to CASSVAGLPYEQYF.

The chain is built from TRBV6-5 and TRBJ2-7; 8 bases match TRBD1. The V gene end was trimmed by 6 bases and the J gene end by 3 bases; junction bases not matched to a gene: 4. There are 13 residues in the CDR3. Germline V gene lookup returns CDR1 MNHEY and CDR2 SVGAGI. Here the CDR3 DNA reads TGTGCCAGCAGCCGGGACAGGAGCTACGAGCAGTACTTC. It translates to CASSRDRSYEQYF.

This rearrangement joins TRBV6-6 to TRBJ2-5; unclear D gene. This CDR3 has 12 amino acids. Germline CDR1 and CDR2: MNHNY and SVGAGI (reference sequence). Trimming removed 0 bases at V and 4 bases at J, with 3 bases between. CDR3 in amino acids: CASSYSSETQYF. The CDR3 DNA reads TGTGCCAGCAGTTACTCGTCAGAGACCCAGTACTTC.

The gene calls are TRBV10-3 and TRBJ2-7, with D possibly TRBD1 on 6 matching bases. The CDR3 runs to 11 residues. Germline-derived CDR1 and CDR2 are ENHRY and SYGVKD. Trimming cost V 11 bases and J 3 bases, with 11 bases left between them. The CDR3 loop reads CAVTGVYEQYF. Written as DNA, the CDR3 is TGTGCCGTGACAGGAGTCTACGAGCAGTACTTC.

This clone was recorded a few times. The V and J genes are TRBV6-1 and TRBJ1-1; D call uncertain. This CDR3 region has 15 residues. V dropped 3 bases and J dropped 6 bases, with 17 bases sitting between them. Germline CDR1 is MNHNS and CDR2 is SASEGT. This chain's CDR3 is CASSDPPRRPPEAFF. CDR3 in DNA: TGTGCCAGCAGTGACCCCCCCAGACGGCCCCCTGAAGCTTTCTTT.

V usage is TRBV30 and J usage is TRBJ1-2; D may be TRBD1 (5 bases). The CDR3 consists of 13 residues. V was trimmed by 2 bases and J by 6 bases, leaving 13 bases between them. CDR1 and CDR2 (germline): GTSNPN, SVGIG (reference sequence). The CDR3 DNA follows: TGTGCCTGGAGTCGGGGACGGGCTGATGGCTACACCTTC. The encoded protein is CAWSRGRADGYTF.

V gene TRBV6-5 combines with J gene TRBJ1-2; unclear D gene. V dropped 6 bases and J dropped 8 bases, with 16 bases sitting between them. Germline CDR1 is MNHEY and CDR2 is SVGAGI. The CDR3 covers 13 residues. CDR3 residues: CASSPGVTRGYTF. The CDR3 DNA sequence: TGTGCCAGCAGCCCCGGGGTGACTCGGGGCTACACCTTC.

This clone was counted a few times. The chain couples TRBV13 to TRBJ1-1, with a weak D call TRBD1 (5 bases). The germline V gene encodes CDR1 PRHDT and CDR2 FYEKMQ (reference sequence). Trimming removed 5 bases at V and 1 base at J, with 11 bases between. The CDR3 contains 14 residues. The DNA for the CDR3 is TGTGCCAGCAGCAGCAGGGTAACGAACACTGAAGCTTTCTTT. It translates to CASSSRVTNTEAFF. Together with reference TRBV13 and TRBJ1-1, the CDR3 gives the full variable domain: AAGVIQSPRHLIKEKRETATLKCYPIPRHDTVYWYQQGPGQDPQFLISFYEKMQSDKGSIPDRFSAQQFSDYHSELNMSSLELGDSALYFCASSSRVTNTEAFFGQGTRLTVV.

As for this clone: Other DNA variants within this sample encode the same CDR3. This rearrangement joins TRBV29-1 to TRBJ2-1; possibly TRBD2 for D (5 bases). V was shortened by 4 bases and J by 6 bases, with 7 bases between the two germline ends. CDR3 length: 11 amino acids. Germline CDR1 is SQVTM and CDR2 is ANQGSEA. The CDR3 is CSVGGGNEQFF. Written as DNA, the CDR3 is TGCAGCGTTGGAGGAGGCAATGAGCAGTTCTTC.

The chain employs TRBV30 and TRBJ1-1; D remains unclear. CDR3 length: 13 amino acids. Germline lookup yields CDR1 GTSNPN and CDR2 SVGIG (reference sequence). The germline V and J ends were trimmed by 3 bases and 2 bases, with 10 bases remaining between them. The CDR3 loop reads CAWSHGGNTEAFF. In nucleotides, the CDR3 is TGTGCCTGGAGCCACGGCGGTAACACTGAAGCTTTCTTT.

The chain couples TRBV5-1 to TRBJ2-5; D possibly matches TRBD1 or TRBD2 (5 bases each). V lost 0 bases and J lost 5, with 17 bases in between. CDR3 length: 16 amino acids. From germline, CDR1 is SGHRS and CDR2 YFSETQ. In DNA form, the CDR3 reads TGCGCCAGCAGCTTGGGTCGAGGGGCGGCTCGTGAGACCCAGTACTTC. Its protein is CASSLGRGAARETQYF. Full variable domain (rest looked up from reference TRBV5-1 and TRBJ2-5): KAGVTQTPRYLIKTRGQQVTLSCSPISGHRSVSWYQQTPGQGLQFLFEYFSETQRNKGNFPGRFSGRQFSNSRSEMNVSTLELGDSALYLCASSLGRGAARETQYFGPGTRLLVL.

V gene TRBV7-2 combines with J gene TRBJ2-1, with D tentatively TRBD1 or TRBD2 (5 bases each). Germline CDR1 and CDR2: SGHTA and FQGNSA. Trimming left V 5 bases short and J 15 bases short, with 14 bases between. CDR3 length equals 11 residues. CDR3 DNA: TGTGCCAGCAGCGAGGGACCTACTCCGTTCTTC. This encodes CASSEGPTPFF.

The chain links TRBV29-1 to TRBJ2-5, with TRBD1 matching 10 bases. Trimming cost V 5 bases and J 9 bases; bases outside gene matches: 12. Germline lookup yields CDR1 SQVTM and CDR2 ANQGSEA. CDR3 length: 14 amino acids. DNA for the CDR3: TGCAGCGTTTTAGGGGACAGGGGTGTCGGGGCCCAGTACTTC. Residues: CSVLGDRGVGAQYF. Using reference TRBV29-1 and TRBJ2-5 for the parts outside the CDR3, the full variable domain is SAVISQKPSRDICQRGTSLTIQCQVDSQVTMMFWYRQQPGQSLTLIATANQGSEATYESGFVIDKFPISRPNLTFSTLTVSNMSPEDSSIYLCSVLGDRGVGAQYFGPGTRLLVL.

This chain links TRBV25-1 with TRBJ2-7, with TRBD2 as a possible D gene (6 bases). Germline values: CDR1 MGHDK, CDR2 SYGVNS. The ends were cut back, 1 base at V and 3 bases at J, with 13 bases in the middle. This CDR3 is built from 15 residues. CDR3 amino acids: CASSESGGGRYEQYF. The CDR3 region has the DNA TGTGCCAGCAGTGAATCAGGAGGAGGGCGCTACGAGCAGTACTTC.

This chain connects TRBV7-3 to TRBJ2-1; maybe TRBD2 (5 bases). V dropped 5 bases and J dropped 8 bases, with 13 bases sitting between them. Germline lookup yields CDR1 SGHTA and CDR2 FQGTGA. CDR3 length: 13 residues. The CDR3 DNA reads as TGTGCCAGCAGCCCCGGGGTCCGGGATGAGCAGTTCTTC. Encoded protein: CASSPGVRDEQFF.

The genes are TRBV4-1 and TRBJ1-1; TRBD1 might be the D (6 bases). Germline CDR1 MGHRA, CDR2 YSYEKL. The CDR3 covers 16 residues. V lost 3 bases and J lost 6, with 20 bases in between. CDR3 protein: CASSQGTFVFVAEAFF. In DNA form, the CDR3 reads TGCGCCAGCAGCCAGGGGACATTCGTTTTTGTCGCTGAAGCTTTCTTT.